These T cell receptor beta chains were read from a single sample in a study of cytomegalovirus exposure and HLA in healthy donors. The protocol was immunoSEQ multiplex PCR, while the TCRdb copy is restricted to in-frame clones and leaves out a portion. The top ten clones hold about 4% of a sample with 150,000 to 200,000 clones, roughly four fifths of them seen once. Sequenced input: PBMCs. These receptors came from a man aged 45-60 years in good health and CMV-seropositive. Each CDR3 is given with its conserved first and last residue. D genes are given only for firm matches. Clone size appears in some rows only: once, few, many, or a class for an expanded clone.

>TRBV7-3|TRBJ2-5|few|-
CASSQGGEETQYF
TGTGCCAGCAGCCAAGGGGGGGAAGAGACCCAGTACTTC
>TRBV7-9|TRBJ2-5|-|-
CASSLAGRPETQYF
TGTGCCAGCAGCTTAGCGGGGAGGCCGGAGACCCAGTACTTC
>TRBV9|TRBJ2-2|-|-
CASSEPEGELFF
TGTGCCAGCAGCGAGCCGGAGGGGGAGCTGTTTTTT
>TRBV30|TRBJ2-1|-|TRBD1
CAWGGDRGRNEQFF
TGTGCCTGGGGGGGCGACAGGGGGCGGAATGAGCAGTTCTTC
>TRBV23-1|TRBJ2-2|once|-
CASSQGNIANTGELFF
TGCGCCAGCAGTCAAGGCAACATCGCGAACACCGGGGAGCTGTTTTTT
>TRBV29-1|TRBJ1-3|-|TRBD1
CSVTGTGTGNTIYF
TGCAGCGTAACCGGGACAGGGACTGGAAACACCATATATTTT
>TRBV5-5|TRBJ1-2|-|-
CASRPLFVDRDYGYTF
TGTGCCAGCAGACCGCTCTTCGTCGACCGGGACTATGGCTACACCTTC
>TRBV11-3|TRBJ1-1|-|-
CASSLGGNTEAFF
TGTGCCAGCAGCTTGGGAGGGAACACTGAAGCTTTCTTT
>TRBV6-5|TRBJ2-7|-|TRBD2
CASSYKREGPYEQYF
TGTGCCAGCAGTTACAAGCGGGAGGGCCCCTACGAGCAGTACTTC
>TRBV2|TRBJ2-7|-|-
CASSADEQYF
TGTGCCAGCAGTGCGGACGAGCAGTACTTC
>TRBV7-3|TRBJ2-1|-|TRBD2
CASSLMASGASYNEQFF
TGTGCCAGCAGCTTAATGGCTAGCGGGGCGTCCTACAATGAGCAGTTCTTC
>TRBV7-3|TRBJ1-2|-|TRBD1
CASSQGTGGSGYTF
TGTGCCAGCAGCCAAGGGACAGGCGGGAGTGGCTACACCTTC